Below are 20 T cell receptor beta chains sequenced from a single sample in a study of CD8+ T cells in alopecia areata. The sequencing template was cDNA reverse transcribed from extracted RNA. Profiling relied on immunoSEQ multiplex PCR, and the TCRdb table lists in-frame clones only, not all of them. The sample holds 30,000 to 45,000 clones; around 57% are singletons and the top ten take more than 1.5%. CD4+ cells from 4 to 6 patients were sorted into CD25+CD127- cells. Sequenced: CD4+ Tregs sorted from blood. The receptors originated from a human donor with alopecia areata.

Here the CDR3 reads CAWSPGTSPWEQYF. In nucleotides, the CDR3 is TGTGCCTGGAGTCCCGGGACTTCCCCGTGGGAGCAGTACTTC. This chain connects TRBV30 to TRBJ2-7; possibly TRBD2 for D (6 bases). The V end lost 2 bases, the J end lost 7 bases, and 18 bases lay between the germline ends. The CDR3 runs to 14 residues. Germline assignment: CDR1 GTSNPN and CDR2 SVGIG (reference sequence).

Relative to its sample, this clone is medium-sized. The V gene is TRBV7-2, the J gene TRBJ2-1; TRBD2 matches at 10 bases. This CDR3 has 16 amino acids. Germline V gives CDR1 SGHTA, CDR2 FQGNSA. V was pared by 5 bases and J by 1 base, with 5 bases of the junction left unmatched. CDR3 residues: CASSPSGSRSYNEQFF. For the CDR3, the DNA is TGTGCCAGCAGCCCTAGCGGGAGTAGGTCCTACAATGAGCAGTTCTTC.

This rearrangement joins TRBV7-2 to TRBJ1-5; tentatively, D is TRBD1 (5 bases). CDR1 is SGHTA, CDR2 FQGNSA, per germline. The V gene lost 3 bases and the J gene lost 6 bases, with 12 bases spanning the gap. This CDR3 has 14 residues. The CDR3: CASSFRQGGQPQHF. The CDR3 DNA reads as TGTGCCAGCAGCTTCCGTCAGGGCGGTCAGCCCCAGCATTTT.

This clone turned up a few times. The gene calls are TRBV29-1 and TRBJ1-5; D is undetermined. Germline lookup yields CDR1 SQVTM and CDR2 ANQGSEA. V lost 5 bases to trimming and J lost 0 bases, with 8 bases between them. This CDR3 is built from 13 residues. Written as DNA, the CDR3 is TGCAGCGTTTCGGGTAATAGCAATCAGCCCCAGCATTTT. Translated: CSVSGNSNQPQHF.

V usage is TRBV11-2 and J usage is TRBJ1-2; D remains ambiguous. The germline V gene encodes CDR1 SGHAT and CDR2 FQNNGV. V lost 0 bases, J lost 3 bases, and 17 bases lay in between. CDR3 length equals 17 residues. CDR3 amino acids: CASSLDSVWGMDYGYTF. DNA for the CDR3: TGTGCCAGCAGCTTAGATTCAGTGTGGGGTATGGACTATGGCTACACCTTC.

The genes are TRBV5-5 and TRBJ2-7, with a possible D match to TRBD1 (6 bases). The germline V gene has CDR1 SGHKS and CDR2 YYEKEE (reference sequence). The V and J ends lost 0 bases and 5 bases respectively, with 12 bases between them. The CDR3 covers 14 residues. In DNA, the CDR3 is TGTGCCAGCAGCTTGGTTACAGGGACCCACGAGCAGTACTTC. Protein: CASSLVTGTHEQYF.

This chain links TRBV5-1 with TRBJ1-1; D uncertain. The CDR3 is 12 amino acids. Germline assignment: CDR1 SGHRS and CDR2 YFSETQ. The germline V and J ends were trimmed by 4 bases and 1 base, with 5 bases remaining between them. DNA for the CDR3: TGCGCCAGCAGCGATCGGAACACTGAAGCTTTCTTT. The encoded protein is CASSDRNTEAFF. Based on the CDR3 plus reference TRBV5-1 and TRBJ1-1, the full variable domain is KAGVTQTPRYLIKTRGQQVTLSCSPISGHRSVSWYQQTPGQGLQFLFEYFSETQRNKGNFPGRFSGRQFSNSRSEMNVSTLELGDSALYLCASSDRNTEAFFGQGTRLTVV.

The chain joins TRBV11-2 to TRBJ2-2; D is unresolved. The CDR3 is 14 amino acids. Germline CDR1 is SGHAT and CDR2 is FQNNGV. V lost 2 bases and J lost 8, with 12 bases in between. In nucleotides, the CDR3 is TGTGCCAGCAGCTTATCCGATCTCGTGGGGGAGCTGTTTTTT. It codes for CASSLSDLVGELFF.

The chain uses TRBV4-1 and TRBJ1-1; D call uncertain. The CDR3 is 14 amino acids. Germline CDR1 reads MGHRA; CDR2 reads YSYEKL. V was clipped by 0 bases and J by 0 bases, with 5 bases between them. CDR3 region: CASSQDPMNTEAFF. As DNA, the CDR3 is TGCGCCAGCAGCCAAGATCCCATGAACACTGAAGCTTTCTTT.

This chain connects TRBV25-1 to TRBJ1-6; TRBD1 agrees at 9 bases. J lost 5 bases, V lost 7 bases, and 3 bases had no gene match. The germline CDR1 and CDR2 sequences are MGHDK and SYGVNS. The CDR3 contains 14 residues. The DNA of the CDR3 is TGTGCCAGCAAGGGACAGGGAAATAATTCACCCCTCCACTTT. This gives the protein CASKGQGNNSPLHF.

V and J are TRBV5-1 and TRBJ2-6; perhaps D is TRBD1 or TRBD2 (5 bases each). CDR1 is SGHRS and CDR2 is YFSETQ in the germline V gene. Deletions cut 2 bases from V and 5 bases from J, with 11 bases between. The CDR3 loop spans 15 amino acids. In nucleotides, the CDR3 is TGCGCCAGCAGCTTCGGGACCCTCCGGGCCAACGTCCTGACTTTC. It translates to CASSFGTLRANVLTF.

The V gene is TRBV29-1, the J gene TRBJ2-5; D call uncertain. V was trimmed by 7 bases and J by 4 bases, leaving 13 bases between them. Germline V gene lookup returns CDR1 SQVTM and CDR2 ANQGSEA. This CDR3 comprises 12 residues. CDR3 bases: TGCAGCGCCCGCGAGGCGAGAGAGACCCAGTACTTC. It specifies CSAREARETQYF.

This clone has just a few counts. The chain recombines TRBV7-8 with TRBJ1-1; D gene unclear. Trimming removed 5 bases at V and 1 base at J, with 8 bases between. Per the germline V gene, CDR1 is SGHVS and CDR2 is FQNEAQ. The CDR3 is 13 amino acids. CDR3 amino acids: CASSARQNTEAFF. In nucleotides, the CDR3 is TGTGCCAGCAGCGCCCGACAGAACACTGAAGCTTTCTTT. Complete variable domain (other parts from reference TRBV7-8 and TRBJ1-1): GAGVSQSPRYKVAKRGQDVALRCDPISGHVSLFWYQQALGQGPEFLTYFQNEAQLDKSGLPSDRFFAERPEGSVSTLKIQRTQQEDSAVYLCASSARQNTEAFFGQGTRLTVV.

V usage is TRBV5-1 and J usage is TRBJ2-1; tentatively, D is TRBD1 (7 bases). V lost 4 bases and J lost 0, with 14 bases in between. The germline gives CDR1 SGHRS, CDR2 YFSETQ. The CDR3 is 16 residues long. CDR3 bases: TGCGCCAGCAGCGGGGGGACAGTGGGCTCCTACAATGAGCAGTTCTTC. This sequence encodes CASSGGTVGSYNEQFF.

The genes are TRBV7-9 and TRBJ2-1; D is ambiguous. Trimming cost V 3 bases and J 0 bases, with 9 bases left between them. The CDR3 consists of 15 residues. Germline V gene lookup returns CDR1 SEHNR and CDR2 FQNEAQ (reference sequence). The CDR3 sequence: CASSFRRSSYNEQFF. CDR3 DNA sequence: TGTGCCAGCAGCTTCCGACGGAGCTCCTACAATGAGCAGTTCTTC.

The gene calls are TRBV28 and TRBJ1-2; tentatively, D is TRBD1 (6 bases). Germline values: CDR1 MDHEN, CDR2 SYDVKM. This CDR3 is built from 14 residues. Trimming took 5 bases from V and 4 from J, leaving 14 bases between them. For the CDR3, the DNA is TGTGCCAGCAGTAGCGGGGGGCCCGGCTATGGCTACACCTTC. Its protein product is CASSSGGPGYGYTF.

This clone was observed a few times. The chain couples TRBV4-1 to TRBJ2-5, with D unresolved. V gave up 3 bases and J gave up 1 base, with 3 bases separating them. This CDR3 comprises 12 residues. Germline CDR1 and CDR2: MGHRA and YSYEKL. The CDR3: CASSQTQETQYF. In DNA form, the CDR3 reads TGCGCCAGCAGCCAGACCCAAGAGACCCAGTACTTC.

The V call is TRBV6-5, the J call TRBJ2-7, with no clear D. V lost 6 bases to trimming and J lost 6 bases, with 18 bases between them. Germline values: CDR1 MNHEY, CDR2 SVGAGI. The CDR3 covers 14 residues. CDR3 DNA sequence: TGTGCCAGCAGACCGGATAAGGAGAGAACCGAGCAGTACTTC. Translating gives CASRPDKERTEQYF.

As to this clone: The same CDR3 also results from other DNA sequences found in this sample. The chain carries TRBV29-1 and TRBJ1-2; TRBD1 aligns across 7 bases. Germline CDR1 SQVTM, CDR2 ANQGSEA. Trimming cost V 6 bases and J 4 bases; bases outside gene matches: 2. The CDR3 runs 11 residues. CDR3 in DNA: TGCAGCGTCGGACAGGTCTATGGCTACACCTTC. Protein: CSVGQVYGYTF.

This clone has more than one count but fewer than ten. This chain joins TRBV29-1 and TRBJ2-3; 8 nucleotides match TRBD2. V lost 3 bases and J lost 4; bases outside the gene matches: 9. Germline V gene sequence: CDR1 SQVTM, CDR2 ANQGSEA. The CDR3 runs 15 residues. Here the CDR3 DNA reads TGCAGCGTTGAGTCAGCGGGAGTGAGTCCAGATACGCAGTATTTT. It is translated as CSVESAGVSPDTQYF.